Sequencing of this T cell receptor (beta chain) was carried out in a study of identical twins. This clonotype showed up just a few times. A single record per CDR3 protein comes from TCRdb applying MiXCR to the 5' RACE reads. Here the sample spans some 570,000 distinct CDR3 sequences, more than 20% being singletons. The CDR3 is made up of 17 amino acids. V lost 4 bases, J lost 5 bases, and 8 bases stayed unmatched. Germline CDR1 is LGHNA and CDR2 is YNFKEQ. The same data also went into a second study, on yellow fever vaccine responses in identical twins.

Sequencing input: CD4+ T cells sorted from blood. The clonotype comes from a woman aged 18-30 years in good health. The V gene is TRBV4-2, the J gene TRBJ2-3; 14 positions match TRBD2. CDR3 coding DNA: TGTGCCAGCAGCCGCCAGGGACTAGCGGGAGTTGGAGATACGCAGTATTTT. Translating gives CASSRQGLAGVGDTQYF.